The 14 T cell receptor beta chains below all came from one sample that was sequenced in a study of blood T cell repertoires in COVID-19. Assay: immunoSEQ multiplex PCR; the TCRdb copy retains only in-frame clones and omits some. The repertoire holds 120,000 to 150,000 clones, over 80% seen once, with 6.2% in the top ten. The sequenced sample consisted of PBMCs or T cells enriched from blood (not recorded which). The receptors shown here come from a woman between 40 and 55 years old who had recovered from COVID-19.

This sequence joins TRBV4-2 and TRBJ1-2; tentatively, D is TRBD1 (6 bases). The CDR3 extends over 15 amino acids. V was shortened by 2 bases and J by 4 bases, with 14 bases between the two germline ends. Germline assignment: CDR1 LGHNA and CDR2 YNFKEQ. In DNA, the CDR3 is TGTGCCAGCAGCCAAAGGGGGGGGATGTCCTATGGCTACACCTTC. Its protein is CASSQRGGMSYGYTF.

In the case of this clone: Other nucleotide sequences in the sample specify the same CDR3. The V call is TRBV5-1, the J call TRBJ1-1; 8 bases agree with TRBD1. The length of the CDR3 is 15 residues. Trimming removed 0 bases from V and 1 base from J; junction bases left unmatched: 2. Looked up from germline, CDR1 is SGHRS and CDR2 is YFSETQ. The CDR3 sequence is CASSLGQGANTEAFF. CDR3 coding DNA: TGCGCCAGCAGCTTGGGTCAGGGGGCGAACACTGAAGCTTTCTTT.

This clone was observed a few times. V and J are TRBV7-9 and TRBJ2-3; D is ambiguous. Germline V lookup: CDR1 SEHNR, CDR2 FQNEAQ (reference sequence). V was shortened by 2 bases and J by 5 bases, with 5 bases between the two germline ends. CDR3 size: 12 residues. In nucleotides, the CDR3 is TGTGCCAGCAGCTTATCAGGAGATACGCAGTATTTT. As protein: CASSLSGDTQYF.

The genes are TRBV3-1 (or the pseudogene TRBV3-2) and TRBJ2-7, with 9 bases lining up with TRBD1. This CDR3 is 15 amino acids long. The ends lost 3 bases at V and 4 bases at J; junction bases unmatched: 7. From germline, CDR1 is LGHDT and CDR2 YNNKEL (reference sequence). The CDR3 bases are TGTGCCAGCAGCCAGATACCGGGACAGGGTTACGAGCAGTACTTC. It specifies CASSQIPGQGYEQYF.

The rearrangement uses TRBV28 and TRBJ1-6; D uncertain. This CDR3 contains 12 residues. V dropped 4 bases and J dropped 6 bases, with 4 bases sitting between them. Germline assignment: CDR1 MDHEN and CDR2 SYDVKM. The CDR3 coding sequence is TGTGCCAGCAGTTCCGTTAATTCACCCCTCCACTTT. This gives the protein CASSSVNSPLHF.

V is TRBV9 and J is TRBJ2-7, with a weak D call TRBD2 (5 bases). The CDR3 totals 16 residues. Trimming cost V 10 bases and J 5 bases, with 28 bases left between them. Germline assignment: CDR1 SGDLS and CDR2 YYNGEE. CDR3 DNA: TGTGCCCTTAGGATCGGGGTCAATTGGTTGATAGACGAGCAGTACTTC. Its protein is CALRIGVNWLIDEQYF. Full variable domain (remainder filled in from reference TRBV9 and TRBJ2-7): DSGVTQTPKHLITATGQRVTLRCSPRSGDLSVYWYQQSLDQGLQFLIQYYNGEERAKGNILERFSAQQFPDLHSELNLSSLELGDSALYFCALRIGVNWLIDEQYFGPGTRLTVT.

V and J are TRBV5-1 and TRBJ1-1; no reliable D call. V lost 1 base and J lost 1, with 8 bases in between. Germline CDR1 SGHRS, CDR2 YFSETQ. The CDR3 totals 14 residues. The CDR3 loop is CASSLLQANTEAFF. The CDR3 region has the DNA TGCGCCAGCAGCTTGCTCCAGGCGAACACTGAAGCTTTCTTT.

The rearrangement joins TRBV19 to TRBJ1-6; TRBD1 aligns across 9 bases. V shed 5 bases, J shed 9 bases, and the junction held 8 bases outside the gene matches. Germline CDR1 reads LNHDA; CDR2 reads SQIVND (reference sequence). CDR3 size: 15 residues. The CDR3 loop reads CASSWTGDPTSPLHF. The CDR3 region has the DNA TGTGCCAGTAGTTGGACAGGGGATCCTACTTCACCCCTCCACTTT.

This chain joins TRBV6-8 and TRBJ1-2; D possibly corresponds to TRBD1 (6 bases). The germline gives CDR1 MNHGY, CDR2 SAAAGT. The CDR3 length is 15 residues. The germline V and J ends were trimmed by 4 bases and 7 bases, with 19 bases remaining between them. The DNA of the CDR3 is TGTGCCAGCAGTTTACGGTCAGGGGCAGAGAGTGGCTACACCTTC. Its translation is CASSLRSGAESGYTF.

The chain recombines TRBV1 with TRBJ1-2; the D call in the table, TRBD1, was not verified against the DNA. TRBV1 is assigned pseudogene status. This CDR3 spans 18 amino acids. The CDR3 sequence is CTSSLQGRPGIISGGYTF. CDR3 coding DNA: TGCACCAGCAGCCTACAGGGTAGGCCTGGGATAATATCAGGGGGCTACACCTTC.

This chain joins TRBV7-8 and TRBJ1-5; TRBD1 aligns across 9 bases. CDR3 size: 17 residues. Germline V gene lookup returns CDR1 SGHVS and CDR2 FQNEAQ. V gave up 5 bases and J gave up 4 bases; unmatched junction bases: 12. In DNA, the CDR3 is TGTGCCAGCAGCCCCTTGGTTGGGACAGGGAGAAATCAGCCCCAGCATTTT. Its translation is CASSPLVGTGRNQPQHF.

This chain joins TRBV5-6 and TRBJ2-7; D is possibly TRBD1 (6 bases). CDR3 size: 13 residues. Trimming pared 3 bases from V and 3 bases from J, leaving 10 bases between. The germline gives CDR1 SGHDT, CDR2 YYEEEE. This CDR3 is CASSSGHNYEQYF. The CDR3, as DNA: TGTGCCAGCAGCTCGGGACACAACTACGAGCAGTACTTC.

The CDR3 DNA sequence: TGTGCCAGCAGTTACTCCCCGGGACTAGCAAATGAGCAGTTCTTC. Protein product: CASSYSPGLANEQFF. This sequence joins TRBV6-5 and TRBJ2-1; the match to TRBD2 covers 9 bases. CDR3 size: 15 residues. Trimming removed 0 bases from V and 7 bases from J; junction bases left unmatched: 4. Per germline, CDR1 MNHEY and CDR2 SVGAGI.

This clone was observed once. The chain recombines TRBV5-4 with TRBJ2-5, with a possible D match to TRBD2 (5 bases). V lost 6 bases and J 2 bases, leaving 20 bases between the germline ends. This CDR3 contains 16 residues. From germline, CDR1 is SGHNT and CDR2 YYREEE (reference sequence). CDR3 protein: CASNRDGDSSQETQYF. CDR3 bases: TGTGCCAGCAATCGCGACGGGGATTCCTCGCAAGAGACCCAGTACTTC.